The T cell receptor beta chain described here comes from a study of T cell responses to AZD1222 COVID-19 vaccine. Regarding the study as a whole: Just a handful of AZD1222 recipients were seropositive at baseline. Clonal diversity may have been underestimated in mostly white British donors.

Germline-derived CDR1 and CDR2 are SGHRS and YFSETQ. This CDR3 has 14 amino acids. Trimming removed 0 bases from V and 1 base from J, with 7 bases in between. Concerning this clone itself: The antigen remains undetermined.

Produced via immunoSEQ multiplex PCR; TCRdb's table is partial and in-frame only. In the table there are about 89,000 clones, around 90% of which are singletons. This chain joins TRBV5-1 and TRBJ1-1, with TRBD1 as a possible D gene (5 bases). This TCR came from an adult in good health. Here the sequenced sample was peripheral blood, taken on day 0 of MenACWY control vaccination. The CDR3, as DNA: TGCGCCAGCAGCTTGGGACAGAGGAACACTGAAGCTTTCTTT. Translated, it gives CASSLGQRNTEAFF.